This entry features one TCR beta chain sequence. This record belongs to a study of cytomegalovirus exposure and HLA in healthy donors. With 6 bases removed from V and 1 base from J, the gap between germline ends came to 12 bases. The length of the CDR3 is 14 residues. Germline loops: CDR1 SGHVS, CDR2 FNYEAQ. 60 Vbeta and 13 Jbeta primers were used in PCR. Only in-frame clones appear in the TCRdb table, and some are missing; sequencing was by immunoSEQ multiplex PCR. The table lists about 120,000 clones, 81% of them singletons, with roughly 4% in the top ten. This receptor was obtained from a man younger than 30 in good health and CMV-seropositive. V and J are TRBV7-6 and TRBJ1-1; D remains unclear. Sequenced: PBMCs. This chain's CDR3 is CASRQEARNTEAFF. As DNA, the CDR3 is TGTGCCAGCAGACAAGAAGCGAGGAACACTGAAGCTTTCTTT.